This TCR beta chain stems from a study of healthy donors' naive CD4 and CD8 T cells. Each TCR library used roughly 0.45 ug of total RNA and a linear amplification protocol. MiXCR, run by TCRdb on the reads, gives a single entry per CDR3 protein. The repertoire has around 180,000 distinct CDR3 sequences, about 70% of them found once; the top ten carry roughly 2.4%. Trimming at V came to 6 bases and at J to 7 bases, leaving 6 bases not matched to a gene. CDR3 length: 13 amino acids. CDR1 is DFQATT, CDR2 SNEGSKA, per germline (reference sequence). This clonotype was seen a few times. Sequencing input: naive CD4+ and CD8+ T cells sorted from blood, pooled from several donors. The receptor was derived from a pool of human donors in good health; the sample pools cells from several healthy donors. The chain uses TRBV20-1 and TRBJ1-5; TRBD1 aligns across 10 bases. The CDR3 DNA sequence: TGCAGTGCCTGGGACAGGGGAGACCAGCCCCAGCATTTT. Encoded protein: CSAWDRGDQPQHF.